The rows below give T cell receptor beta chains drawn from one sample of a study of shared clonotypes between healthy human individuals. Method: immunoSEQ multiplex PCR; TCRdb's copy keeps in-frame clones and lacks some. The sample includes roughly 1 million clones, around 76% of them seen just once. Sequencing was performed on memory CD4+ T cells sorted from blood. The receptors come from a man aged 18 to 29 in good health. Each CDR3 is given with its conserved first and last residue. The D gene is left open where the match is weak. Clone size is given for some rows only: seen once, a few or many times, or a class if the clone is expanded.

>few|TRBV30|TRBJ1-6|NA
CAWNQGGNSPLHF
TGTGCCTGGAACCAGGGTGGGAATTCACCCCTCCACTTT
>few|TRBV7-9|TRBJ1-2|TRBD1
CASSQQGAKGYTF
TGTGCCAGCAGTCAACAGGGGGCGAAGGGCTACACCTTC
>NA|TRBV29-1|TRBJ1-1|NA
CSVEDSQGMNTEAFF
TGCAGCGTTGAAGATTCCCAGGGAATGAACACTGAAGCTTTCTTT
>NA|TRBV30|TRBJ1-4|TRBD1
CAGGQGNEKLFF
TGTGCCGGGGGACAGGGGAATGAAAAACTGTTTTTT
>NA|TRBV5-8|TRBJ2-5|TRBD1
CASSSRQGQETQYF
TGTGCCAGCAGTTCCCGACAGGGCCAAGAGACCCAGTACTTC
>NA|TRBV5-1|TRBJ1-3|NA
CASSLDPSHGNTIYF
TGCGCCAGCAGCTTGGACCCCAGCCATGGAAACACCATATATTTT
>NA|TRBV5-1|TRBJ2-2|NA
CASSESQLGDGELFF
TGCGCCAGCTCAGAGAGTCAACTCGGGGACGGGGAGCTGTTTTTT
>NA|TRBV18|TRBJ1-4|TRBD1
CASSRTSGGEGEKLFF
TGTGCCAGCTCACGAACCTCAGGGGGAGAAGGTGAAAAACTGTTTTTT
>few|TRBV6-1|TRBJ1-3|NA
CASSDGNSGNTIYF
TGTGCCAGCAGCGACGGCAACTCTGGAAACACCATATATTTT
>few|TRBV30|TRBJ1-4|TRBD1
CAWGTGVRTNEKLFF
TGTGCCTGGGGGACAGGAGTTAGGACTAATGAAAAACTGTTTTTT
>NA|TRBV30|TRBJ2-2|TRBD2
CAWSVGGRVTGELFF
TGTGCCTGGAGTGTGGGAGGGAGGGTCACCGGGGAGCTGTTTTTT
>NA|TRBV5-4|TRBJ2-6|NA
CASSFSSGANVLTF
TGTGCCAGCAGCTTTAGCTCTGGGGCCAACGTCCTGACTTTC
>NA|TRBV5-1|TRBJ2-5|TRBD1
CASSGSTGGAKKSETQYF
TGCGCCAGCAGCGGAAGTACAGGGGGCGCGAAAAAGTCGGAGACCCAGTACTTC
>NA|TRBV11-1|TRBJ1-2|NA
CASSRPGGNNYGYTF
TGTGCCAGCAGCCGTCCGGGGGGGAATAACTATGGCTACACCTTC
>NA|TRBV6-1|TRBJ1-2|NA
CASSLKGGDYGYTF
TGTGCCAGCTCCCTGAAGGGAGGGGACTATGGCTACACCTTC
>NA|TRBV2|TRBJ2-1|TRBD2
CASSSGLAGVREQFF
TGTGCCAGCAGTTCCGGGCTAGCGGGAGTCCGCGAGCAGTTCTTC
>NA|TRBV2|TRBJ1-2|NA
CASAENYGYTF
TGTGCCAGCGCAGAAAACTATGGCTACACCTTC
>NA|TRBV6-1|TRBJ2-3|NA
CASTLFGTDTQYF
TGTGCCAGCACCCTTTTCGGCACAGATACGCAGTATTTT
>NA|TRBV5-1|TRBJ1-4|NA
CASSLDRADEKLFF
TGCGCCAGCAGCTTGGACAGGGCAGATGAAAAACTGTTTTTT
>NA|TRBV4-3|TRBJ2-1|TRBD2
CASSPLAAAYNEQFF
TGCGCCAGCAGCCCGCTAGCGGCCGCCTACAATGAGCAGTTCTTC
>NA|TRBV11-3|TRBJ2-3|NA
CASSLGADTQYF
TGTGCCAGCAGCCTTGGAGCAGATACGCAGTATTTT
>NA|TRBV7-8|TRBJ2-7|NA
CASSQSSYEQYF
TGTGCCAGCAGCCAGAGCTCCTACGAGCAGTACTTC
>few|TRBV4-1|TRBJ1-1|NA
CASSLQGNTEAFF
TGCGCCAGCAGTCTACAGGGGAACACTGAAGCTTTCTTT
>NA|TRBV11-2|TRBJ2-1|TRBD2
CASSARLAGNLDEQFF
TGTGCCAGCAGCGCGCGACTAGCGGGGAACCTCGATGAGCAGTTCTTC
>NA|TRBV18|TRBJ1-3|NA
CASSPQDAKADTIYF
TGTGCCAGCTCACCACAGGACGCGAAGGCGGACACCATATATTTT
>few|TRBV19|TRBJ1-5|TRBD1
CASSIEGRGRGQPQHF
TGTGCCAGTAGTATAGAGGGCAGGGGGCGAGGTCAGCCCCAGCATTTT